Listed below are T cell receptor beta chains from one sample, sequenced in a study of T cell responses to AZD1222 COVID-19 vaccine. Assay used: immunoSEQ multiplex PCR; TCRdb lists only in-frame clones, some missing. Of more than 150,000 clones in the sample, about nine tenths are singletons; the top ten hold about 6.1%. The material was peripheral blood, obtained on day 0 of AZD1222 vaccination. The source is an adult in good health. The CDR3 runs from the conserved cysteine through the conserved F or W. The D gene is left open where the match is weak. Clone size is stated in some rows and not others, as once, few, many or a class when expanded.

d_call: .; clone_size: .; j_call: TRBJ2-3; v_call: TRBV6-6; cdr3_nt: TGTGCCAGCAGTTCTAGAAGTACGACGGGCACAGATACGCAGTATTTT; cdr3_aa: CASSSRSTTGTDTQYF
d_call: .; clone_size: few; j_call: TRBJ2-7; v_call: TRBV7-2; cdr3_nt: TGTGCCAGCAGCGGCCCCGGCGGGGACGAGCAGTACTTC; cdr3_aa: CASSGPGGDEQYF
d_call: .; clone_size: once; j_call: TRBJ2-4; v_call: TRBV6-5; cdr3_nt: TGTGCCAGCAGCACCGACAGCCTAGCCAAAAACATTCAGTACTTC; cdr3_aa: CASSTDSLAKNIQYF
d_call: .; clone_size: .; j_call: TRBJ1-5; v_call: TRBV10-3; cdr3_nt: TGTGCCATCAGTGACAGGAGCAATCAGCCCCAGCATTTT; cdr3_aa: CAISDRSNQPQHF
d_call: TRBD1; clone_size: .; j_call: TRBJ1-5; v_call: TRBV6-1; cdr3_nt: TGTGCCAGCAGTGAGACCAGGGGGCAGCCCCAGCATTTT; cdr3_aa: CASSETRGQPQHF
d_call: .; clone_size: .; j_call: TRBJ1-2; v_call: TRBV6-5; cdr3_nt: TGTGCCAGCAGCCGGACAGATAACTATGGCTACACCTTC; cdr3_aa: CASSRTDNYGYTF
d_call: TRBD2; clone_size: .; j_call: TRBJ2-3; v_call: TRBV6-2/TRBV6-3; cdr3_nt: TGTGCCAGCAGCAGGGCGGGAGGGTTGGATACGCAGTATTTT; cdr3_aa: CASSRAGGLDTQYF
d_call: .; clone_size: .; j_call: TRBJ2-3; v_call: TRBV19; cdr3_nt: TGTGCCAGTAGTATGGGATGGCGGGGTACAGATACGCAGTATTTT; cdr3_aa: CASSMGWRGTDTQYF
d_call: TRBD1; clone_size: .; j_call: TRBJ1-2; v_call: TRBV9; cdr3_nt: TGTGCCAGCAGCGTAGGAACAGGGGCGGGCTATGGCTACACCTTC; cdr3_aa: CASSVGTGAGYGYTF
d_call: .; clone_size: once; j_call: TRBJ1-2; v_call: TRBV9; cdr3_nt: TGTGCCAGCAGCCCCCGGGACGGCTCCTCTTTTTTAGGCTACACCTTC; cdr3_aa: CASSPRDGSSFLGYTF
d_call: TRBD1; clone_size: .; j_call: TRBJ2-2; v_call: TRBV5-5; cdr3_nt: TGTGCCAGCAGTCCACAGGGGGCTCCAATAATCGGGGAGCTGTTTTTT; cdr3_aa: CASSPQGAPIIGELFF
d_call: .; clone_size: .; j_call: TRBJ1-6; v_call: TRBV6-5; cdr3_nt: TGTGCCAGCAGTTGGGGCCAGGGAGGTTCACCCCTCCACTTT; cdr3_aa: CASSWGQGGSPLHF
d_call: .; clone_size: .; j_call: TRBJ2-1; v_call: TRBV10-3; cdr3_nt: TGTGCCGCCCGGGACGGGCGCCGCAATGAGCAGTTCTTC; cdr3_aa: CAARDGRRNEQFF
d_call: TRBD2; clone_size: .; j_call: TRBJ2-3; v_call: TRBV6-5; cdr3_nt: TGTGCCAGCCGGGGGGGGCCCAGCACAGATACGCAGTATTTT; cdr3_aa: CASRGGPSTDTQYF
d_call: TRBD2; clone_size: .; j_call: TRBJ2-7; v_call: TRBV28; cdr3_nt: TGTGCCAGCACCTCTGGGAGGACTAGCGGTTACGAGCAGTACTTC; cdr3_aa: CASTSGRTSGYEQYF
d_call: TRBD2; clone_size: .; j_call: TRBJ2-7; v_call: TRBV27; cdr3_nt: TGTGCCAGCAGCTCCGGTGGGACGGGGGGATCCTACGAGCAGTACTTC; cdr3_aa: CASSSGGTGGSYEQYF
d_call: .; clone_size: .; j_call: TRBJ1-3; v_call: TRBV27; cdr3_nt: TGTGCCACCGGTGGTGTCGAAGCAGGAAACACCATATATTTT; cdr3_aa: CATGGVEAGNTIYF
d_call: TRBD1; clone_size: .; j_call: TRBJ1-3; v_call: TRBV6-5; cdr3_nt: TGTGCCAGCGGAAAAAGAGGGGGCACCGGAAACACCATATATTTT; cdr3_aa: CASGKRGGTGNTIYF
d_call: TRBD1; clone_size: many; j_call: TRBJ1-2; v_call: TRBV24-1; cdr3_nt: TGTGCCACCAGTGACCGTAGACAGGGAGGCTACACCTTC; cdr3_aa: CATSDRRQGGYTF
d_call: .; clone_size: few; j_call: TRBJ2-7; v_call: TRBV30; cdr3_nt: TGTGCTAGGGGGTCAGGACTTCCTCCTCCGTCCTACGAGCAGTACTTC; cdr3_aa: CARGSGLPPPSYEQYF
d_call: .; clone_size: .; j_call: TRBJ1-4; v_call: TRBV5-4; cdr3_nt: TGTGCCAGCAGCCGGGGGTTACAGAATGAAAAACTGTTTTTT; cdr3_aa: CASSRGLQNEKLFF
d_call: TRBD1; clone_size: .; j_call: TRBJ2-7; v_call: TRBV30; cdr3_nt: TGTGCCTGGAGCCGGGACAGCACCTACGAGCAGTACTTC; cdr3_aa: CAWSRDSTYEQYF
d_call: .; clone_size: .; j_call: TRBJ2-7; v_call: TRBV3-1/TRBV3-2; cdr3_nt: TGTGCCAGCAGCCAAGGGCCTTCGGGACGGGGATACGAGCAGTACTTC; cdr3_aa: CASSQGPSGRGYEQYF
d_call: TRBD2; clone_size: .; j_call: TRBJ2-1; v_call: TRBV7-3; cdr3_nt: TGTGCCAGCAGCAACCTCCCTAGCGGTACCTCCTACAATGAGCAGTTCTTC; cdr3_aa: CASSNLPSGTSYNEQFF
d_call: .; clone_size: .; j_call: TRBJ2-3; v_call: TRBV6-5; cdr3_nt: TGTGCCAGCAGCCCCCTGGACACTCAAGATACGCAGTATTTT; cdr3_aa: CASSPLDTQDTQYF
d_call: .; clone_size: .; j_call: TRBJ1-5; v_call: TRBV27; cdr3_nt: TGTGCCAGCAGTCCCGGGACTCGAGAAAGATATAGCAATCAGCCCCAGCATTTT; cdr3_aa: CASSPGTRERYSNQPQHF
d_call: .; clone_size: .; j_call: TRBJ2-6; v_call: TRBV7-9; cdr3_nt: TGTGCCAGCAGCTTAGGAGAGGGGCTTGGGGCCAACGTCCTGACTTTC; cdr3_aa: CASSLGEGLGANVLTF
d_call: .; clone_size: many; j_call: TRBJ2-7; v_call: TRBV5-6; cdr3_nt: TGTGCCAGCAGCTTGGATCCTACGGGCACTCCCTCCTACGAGCAGTACTTC; cdr3_aa: CASSLDPTGTPSYEQYF
d_call: TRBD1; clone_size: .; j_call: TRBJ1-2; v_call: TRBV18; cdr3_nt: TGTGCCAGCTCACCTGAGACAGGGGGCGCAGGAGGCTACACCTTC; cdr3_aa: CASSPETGGAGGYTF
d_call: .; clone_size: .; j_call: TRBJ1-5; v_call: TRBV7-8; cdr3_nt: TGTGCCAGCAGCCCCGCGGTTGGGTACAATCAGCCCCAGCATTTT; cdr3_aa: CASSPAVGYNQPQHF
d_call: TRBD2; clone_size: .; j_call: TRBJ2-7; v_call: TRBV19; cdr3_nt: TGTGCCAGTCGAGCAACTAGCGTCACCTACGAGCAGTACTTC; cdr3_aa: CASRATSVTYEQYF
d_call: TRBD1; clone_size: .; j_call: TRBJ1-4; v_call: TRBV28; cdr3_nt: TGTGCCAGCAGTCGCCCCCAGGGGGCTGGAGAAAAACTGTTTTTT; cdr3_aa: CASSRPQGAGEKLFF